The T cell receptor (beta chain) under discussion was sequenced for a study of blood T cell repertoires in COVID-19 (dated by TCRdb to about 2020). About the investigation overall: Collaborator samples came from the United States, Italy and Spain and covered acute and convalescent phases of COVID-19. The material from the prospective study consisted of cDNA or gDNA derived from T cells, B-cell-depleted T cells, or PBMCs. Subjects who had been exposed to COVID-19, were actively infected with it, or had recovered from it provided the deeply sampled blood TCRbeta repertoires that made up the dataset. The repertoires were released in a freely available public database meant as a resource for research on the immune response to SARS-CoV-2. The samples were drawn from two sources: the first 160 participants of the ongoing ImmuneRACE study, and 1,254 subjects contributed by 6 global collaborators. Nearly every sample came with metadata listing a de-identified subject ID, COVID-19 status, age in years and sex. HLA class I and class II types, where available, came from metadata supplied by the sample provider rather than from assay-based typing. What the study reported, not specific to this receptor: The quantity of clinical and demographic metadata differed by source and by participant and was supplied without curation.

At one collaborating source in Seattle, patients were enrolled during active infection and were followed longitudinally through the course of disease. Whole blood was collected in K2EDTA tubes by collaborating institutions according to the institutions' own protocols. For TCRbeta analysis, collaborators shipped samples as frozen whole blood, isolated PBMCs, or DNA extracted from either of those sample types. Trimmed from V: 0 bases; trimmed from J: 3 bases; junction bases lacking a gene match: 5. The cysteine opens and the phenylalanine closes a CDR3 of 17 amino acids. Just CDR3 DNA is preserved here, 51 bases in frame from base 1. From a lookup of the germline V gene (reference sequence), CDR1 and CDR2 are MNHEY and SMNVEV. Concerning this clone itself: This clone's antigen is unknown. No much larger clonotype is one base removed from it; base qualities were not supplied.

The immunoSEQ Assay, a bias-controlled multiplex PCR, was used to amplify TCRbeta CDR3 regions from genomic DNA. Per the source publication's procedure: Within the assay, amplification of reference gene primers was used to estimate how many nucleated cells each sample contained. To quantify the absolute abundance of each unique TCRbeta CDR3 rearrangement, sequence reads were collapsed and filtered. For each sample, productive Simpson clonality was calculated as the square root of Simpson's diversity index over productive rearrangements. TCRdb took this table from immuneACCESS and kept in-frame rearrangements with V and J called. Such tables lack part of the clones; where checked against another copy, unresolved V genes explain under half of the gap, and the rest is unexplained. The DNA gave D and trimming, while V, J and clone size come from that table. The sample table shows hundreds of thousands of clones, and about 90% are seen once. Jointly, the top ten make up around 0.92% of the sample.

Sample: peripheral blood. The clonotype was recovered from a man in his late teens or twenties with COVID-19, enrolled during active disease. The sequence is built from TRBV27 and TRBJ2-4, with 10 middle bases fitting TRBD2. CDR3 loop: CASSLSPAGGGKNIQYF. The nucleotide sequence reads TGTGCCAGCAGTTTATCCCCAGCGGGAGGGGGCAAAAACATTCAGTACTTC.